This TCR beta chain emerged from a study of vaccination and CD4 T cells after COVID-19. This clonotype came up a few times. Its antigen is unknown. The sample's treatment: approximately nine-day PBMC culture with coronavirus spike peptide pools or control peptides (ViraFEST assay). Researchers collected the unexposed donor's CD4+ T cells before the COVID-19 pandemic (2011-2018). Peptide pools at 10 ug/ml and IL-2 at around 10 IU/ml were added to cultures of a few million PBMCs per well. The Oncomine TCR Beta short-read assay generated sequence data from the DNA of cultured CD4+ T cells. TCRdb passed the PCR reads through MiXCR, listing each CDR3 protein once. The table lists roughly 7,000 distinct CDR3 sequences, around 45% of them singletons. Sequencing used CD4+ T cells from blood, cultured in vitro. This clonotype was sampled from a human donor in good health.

The CDR3 protein is CSARPPGSPLHF. For the CDR3, the DNA is TGCAGTGCAAGACCCCCGGGTTCACCCCTCCACTTT. This rearrangement joins TRBV20-1 to TRBJ1-6; D gene uncertain. The germline V gene has CDR1 DFQATT and CDR2 SNEGSKA (reference sequence). This CDR3 has 12 residues. V was shortened by 6 bases and J by 9 bases, with 12 bases between the two germline ends.